Presented here are 31 T cell receptor beta chains from one specimen sequenced in a study of blood T cell repertoires in COVID-19. This table comes from immunoSEQ multiplex PCR, and its TCRdb copy is limited to in-frame clones, with some not included. The table includes 69,000 or so clones, roughly four fifths detected once. The source material was peripheral blood. Every receptor here comes from a woman older than 75 with acute or convalescent COVID-19.

The V and J genes are TRBV30 and TRBJ2-3; 8 bases line up with TRBD2. This CDR3 comprises 15 residues. Per the germline V gene, CDR1 is GTSNPN and CDR2 is SVGIG (reference sequence). V dropped 1 base and J dropped 3; count of bases not matched to a gene: 6. The CDR3 loop is CAWSGTSPGTDTQYF. The CDR3 DNA follows: TGTGCCTGGAGTGGGACTAGCCCCGGTACAGATACGCAGTATTTT.

The gene calls are TRBV20-1 and TRBJ1-5; 11 nucleotides line up with TRBD1. CDR3 size: 17 residues. V lost 3 bases, J lost 5 bases, and 12 bases stayed unmatched. Germline V gene data show CDR1 as DFQATT and CDR2 as SNEGSKA (reference sequence). The CDR3, as DNA: TGCAGTGCTAGTTCAATTTTTTCGGGACAGGGGGATCAGCCCCAGCATTTT. It translates to CSASSIFSGQGDQPQHF.

This clone turned up a few times. The chain is built from TRBV5-1 and TRBJ1-2; no reliable D call. The V and J ends lost 8 bases and 2 bases respectively, with 10 bases between them. CDR1 SGHRS and CDR2 YFSETQ come from the germline V gene. The CDR3 is 12 amino acids. The CDR3 region has the DNA TGCGCCAGTAGAACAGAAAACTATGGCTACACCTTC. Translated: CASRTENYGYTF.

This chain links TRBV9 with TRBJ2-6, with a weak D call TRBD2 (7 bases). The V gene's germline CDR1 is SGDLS and CDR2 YYNGEE. V was shortened by 0 bases and J by 0 bases, with 19 bases between the two germline ends. The CDR3 has 20 residues. The CDR3 DNA reads TGTGCCAGCAGCGTAGAGATTGGGAGGGGGTCCACCTCTGGGGCCAACGTCCTGACTTTC. Translation: CASSVEIGRGSTSGANVLTF.

The J gene is TRBJ1-1, the V gene TRBV27; D gene ambiguous. The CDR3 totals 13 residues. Germline V gives CDR1 MNHEY, CDR2 SMNVEV (reference sequence). The germline V and J ends were trimmed by 5 bases and 1 base, with 8 bases remaining between them. DNA for the CDR3: TGTGCCAGCAGTCCTACGCGGAACACTGAAGCTTTCTTT. Translation gives CASSPTRNTEAFF.

V gene TRBV6-5 combines with J gene TRBJ1-5; perhaps TRBD1 as D (5 bases). Germline V gene data show CDR1 as MNHEY and CDR2 as SVGAGI. This CDR3 region has 12 residues. V lost 4 bases to trimming and J lost 9 bases, with 10 bases between them. CDR3 protein: CASSLGEGPQHF. CDR3 DNA: TGTGCCAGCAGTTTGGGGGAGGGGCCCCAGCATTTT.

This clone turned up a few times. The chain is built from TRBV6-5 and TRBJ2-2; tentative D call: TRBD2 (5 bases). CDR1 and CDR2 (germline): MNHEY, SVGAGI. V shed 5 bases and J shed 1 base, with 8 bases lying between them. This CDR3 is built from 14 residues. CDR3: CASSPGRNTGELFF. CDR3 nucleotides: TGTGCCAGCAGTCCGGGGAGGAACACCGGGGAGCTGTTTTTT.

This clone was seen just once. This chain uses TRBV19 with TRBJ2-1, with no clear D. This CDR3 spans 16 amino acids. CDR1 LNHDA and CDR2 SQIVND come from the germline V gene (reference sequence). V lost 4 bases to trimming and J lost 3 bases, with 16 bases between them. The CDR3 region has the DNA TGTGCCAGTAGTACCCTGGTAGGCAACAGCTACAATGAGCAGTTCTTC. Translated: CASSTLVGNSYNEQFF.

Many counts were recorded for this clone. The CDR3 DNA sequence: TGTGCCAGCAGCCCGGGACAGCGCTATGGCTACACCTTC. This encodes CASSPGQRYGYTF. The chain has TRBV7-9 and TRBJ1-2; TRBD1 aligns across 7 bases. Germline V lookup: CDR1 SEHNR, CDR2 FQNEAQ (reference sequence). CDR3 length: 13 residues. Unmatched junction bases numbered 4, after V lost 5 bases and J lost 4 bases.

J is TRBJ2-7 and V is TRBV2; D is uncertain. The ends were cut back, 5 bases at V and 3 bases at J, with 14 bases in the middle. CDR1 is SNHLY and CDR2 is FYNNEI in the germline V gene. This CDR3 comprises 14 residues. The CDR3 nucleotides are TGTGCCAGCAGTCAAGAACTGACAAACTACGAGCAGTACTTC. Protein: CASSQELTNYEQYF.

The J gene is TRBJ2-7, the V gene TRBV6-6; unclear D gene. V dropped 4 bases and J dropped 4 bases, with 8 bases sitting between them. The CDR3 totals 12 residues. Germline CDR1 MNHNY, CDR2 SVGAGI (reference sequence). CDR3 region: CASSFGSYEQYF. The CDR3 DNA reads TGTGCCAGCAGTTTCGGGTCATACGAGCAGTACTTC.

The chain combines TRBV19 with TRBJ1-1; weak D call: TRBD1 (5 bases). The CDR3 totals 14 residues. Trimming removed 1 base at V and 1 base at J, with 7 bases between. Germline assignment: CDR1 LNHDA and CDR2 SQIVND (reference sequence). DNA for the CDR3: TGTGCCAGTAGTATAGGACAGAGGAACACTGAAGCTTTCTTT. Translated, it gives CASSIGQRNTEAFF.

This sequence joins TRBV5-6 and TRBJ1-2; TRBD1 matches 7 bases. Germline trimming cut 4 bases from V and 5 bases from J; bases unmatched to any gene: 14. The CDR3 is 16 residues long. The germline CDR1 and CDR2 sequences are SGHDT and YYEEEE. The CDR3 reads CASSMSTGWGTYGYTF. The CDR3 DNA is TGTGCCAGCAGCATGTCGACAGGGTGGGGGACATATGGCTACACCTTC.

This rearrangement joins TRBV5-4 to TRBJ1-1; 8 nucleotides match TRBD1. The CDR3 length is 16 residues. Germline CDR1 is SGHNT and CDR2 is YYREEE (reference sequence). The ends lost 0 bases at V and 7 bases at J; junction bases unmatched: 11. The CDR3 nucleotides are TGTGCCAGCAGCTTGGGGGACAGGAACTCAAACGTTGAAGCTTTCTTT. Translated: CASSLGDRNSNVEAFF.

This clone was counted between two and nine times. The V gene is TRBV7-3, the J gene TRBJ1-2; D gene ambiguous. Trimming removed 5 bases at V and 2 bases at J, with 15 bases between. The CDR3 spans 15 residues. The V gene's germline CDR1 is SGHTA and CDR2 FQGTGA. The CDR3 is CASSPHDKSNYGYTF. The DNA of the CDR3 is TGTGCCAGCAGCCCCCATGACAAGTCCAACTATGGCTACACCTTC.

V and J are TRBV7-2 and TRBJ1-5, with D perhaps matching TRBD1 (5 bases). Per the germline V gene, CDR1 is SGHTA and CDR2 is FQGNSA. Trimming pared 5 bases from V and 6 bases from J, leaving 14 bases between. There are 14 residues in the CDR3. CDR3 bases: TGTGCCAGCAGCAGCGGCGGGGGGATTCAGCCCCAGCATTTT. Amino acids: CASSSGGGIQPQHF. The entire variable domain, with the rest obtained from reference TRBV7-2 and TRBJ1-5, is as follows: GAGVSQSPSNKVTEKGKDVELRCDPISGHTALYWYRQSLGQGLEFLIYFQGNSAPDKSGLPSDRFSAERTGGSVSTLTIQRTQQEDSAVYLCASSSGGGIQPQHFGDGTRLSIL.

This clone was detected a few times. This rearrangement joins TRBV6-1 to TRBJ1-1, with TRBD1 identical over 7 bases. The CDR3 is made up of 15 amino acids. Per germline, CDR1 MNHNS and CDR2 SASEGT. Trimming removed 0 bases from V and 5 bases from J; junction bases left unmatched: 6. Here the CDR3 reads CASSEAGTGATEAFF. The CDR3 DNA reads as TGTGCCAGCAGTGAAGCTGGAACAGGGGCGACTGAAGCTTTCTTT.

CDR3 bases: TGTGCCAGCAGCCAAGATCCGGGCGGGGGACCCTCCACAGATACGCAGTATTTT. The encoded protein is CASSQDPGGGPSTDTQYF. The chain links TRBV3-1 (or the pseudogene TRBV3-2) to TRBJ2-3; TRBD2 aligns across 7 bases. The CDR3 sequence is 18 residues long. Germline CDR1 is LGHDT and CDR2 is YNNKEL (reference sequence). V lost 0 bases and J lost 2; bases outside the gene matches: 11.

This sequence joins TRBV5-1 and TRBJ1-2; 8 nucleotides align to TRBD1. Germline V gene sequence: CDR1 SGHRS, CDR2 YFSETQ. The CDR3 is 14 residues long. V was clipped by 2 bases and J by 4 bases; unmatched bases: 4. CDR3: CASSLGDRTYGYTF. CDR3 DNA sequence: TGCGCCAGCAGCTTAGGGGACAGGACCTATGGCTACACCTTC.

The chain joins TRBV4-2 to TRBJ2-7; 14 bases match TRBD2. The CDR3 runs to 18 residues. Germline-derived CDR1 and CDR2 are LGHNA and YNFKEQ. The junction had 14 bases not matched to a gene; V was cut back by 4 bases and J by 6 bases. CDR3 DNA sequence: TGTGCCAGCAGCCTAAGCGGGACTAGCGGGGGTAAGTCGGTCGAGCAGTACTTC. Protein sequence: CASSLSGTSGGKSVEQYF.

V gene TRBV5-6 combines with J gene TRBJ2-7; 8 nucleotides agree with TRBD1. V was pared by 4 bases and J by 6 bases, with 6 bases of the junction left unmatched. The V gene's germline CDR1 is SGHDT and CDR2 YYEEEE. The CDR3 has 13 residues. The CDR3 reads CASSARQGSEQYF. The CDR3 DNA reads as TGTGCCAGCAGCGCCCGACAGGGGAGCGAGCAGTACTTC.

This sequence joins TRBV4-2 and TRBJ2-3, with D possibly TRBD2 on 5 matching bases. The CDR3 has 16 residues. From germline, CDR1 is LGHNA and CDR2 YNFKEQ. V shed 1 base and J shed 2 bases, with 13 bases lying between them. The DNA of the CDR3 is TGTGCCAGCAGCCAAGTGGAAGCTAGCTACACAGATACGCAGTATTTT. Translating it yields CASSQVEASYTDTQYF.

This rearrangement joins TRBV19 to TRBJ1-1; 8 bases match TRBD1. The germline V gene encodes CDR1 LNHDA and CDR2 SQIVND (reference sequence). The trim removed 5 bases at V and 2 bases at J, leaving 7 bases unmatched. This CDR3 spans 15 amino acids. The CDR3 spells CASSEQGARNTEAFF. The CDR3 DNA reads as TGTGCCAGTAGTGAGCAGGGGGCGCGCAACACTGAAGCTTTCTTT.

The CDR3 region is CASSPSSQGAKGELFF. CDR3 DNA: TGTGCCAGCAGTCCTTCCTCACAGGGGGCGAAGGGGGAGCTGTTTTTT. The J gene is TRBJ2-2, the V gene TRBV25-1; 9 bases line up with TRBD1. CDR1 is MGHDK, CDR2 SYGVNS, per germline. With 5 bases clipped from V and 8 bases from J, the junction kept 12 bases outside the gene matches. There are 16 residues in the CDR3.

The gene calls are TRBV19 and TRBJ1-5; D remains unclear. Deletions cut 3 bases from V and 2 bases from J, with 11 bases between. Germline values: CDR1 LNHDA, CDR2 SQIVND (reference sequence). The CDR3 consists of 15 residues. This CDR3 reads CASSMKGGGNQPQHF. The CDR3, as DNA: TGTGCCAGTAGTATGAAGGGAGGAGGCAATCAGCCCCAGCATTTT.

The chain joins TRBV5-6 to TRBJ1-1; 8 nucleotides align to TRBD1. CDR3 size: 14 residues. Germline V lookup: CDR1 SGHDT, CDR2 YYEEEE. V shed 2 bases and J 5 bases; nucleotides not matched to a gene: 5. CDR3 sequence: CASSLTGGWTEAFF. DNA for the CDR3: TGTGCCAGCAGCTTAACAGGGGGGTGGACTGAAGCTTTCTTT.

This chain uses TRBV30 with TRBJ1-6; TRBD1 aligns across 7 bases. CDR1 GTSNPN and CDR2 SVGIG come from the germline V gene (reference sequence). This CDR3 has 13 residues. J was trimmed by 10 bases and V by 4 bases; bases with no gene match: 7. CDR3 DNA sequence: TGTGCCTGGAAGGGGACAGCGTACTCACCCCTCCACTTT. Translation gives CAWKGTAYSPLHF.

The chain carries TRBV21-1 and TRBJ2-3; TRBD1, the table's D call, was not compared with the DNA. TRBV21-1 is a documented pseudogene. The CDR3 runs to 15 residues. CDR3 protein: CARWLEQGATDTQYF. CDR3 DNA sequence: TGTGCCAGGTGGTTAGAACAGGGTGCGACAGATACGCAGTATTTT.

This chain uses TRBV9 with TRBJ1-6, with 8 positions matching TRBD1. The length of the CDR3 is 16 residues. After removal of 4 bases from V and 6 bases from J, the junction contained 9 bases not matched to a gene. CDR1 and CDR2 from the germline V gene are SGDLS and YYNGEE. The CDR3 DNA sequence: TGTGCCAGCAGCTTTGGACAGGGCGCCTCTAATTCACCCCTCCACTTT. It translates to CASSFGQGASNSPLHF. Full variable domain (remainder filled in from reference TRBV9 and TRBJ1-6): DSGVTQTPKHLITATGQRVTLRCSPRSGDLSVYWYQQSLDQGLQFLIQYYNGEERAKGNILERFSAQQFPDLHSELNLSSLELGDSALYFCASSFGQGASNSPLHFGNGTRLTVT.

This chain connects TRBV5-1 to TRBJ2-7; 9 positions agree with TRBD1. This CDR3 spans 14 amino acids. V was pared by 5 bases and J by 5 bases, with 8 bases of the junction left unmatched. The germline gives CDR1 SGHRS, CDR2 YFSETQ. The CDR3: CASRGMGQGHEQYF. CDR3 sequence (DNA): TGCGCCAGCAGAGGAATGGGACAGGGCCACGAGCAGTACTTC.

Only a few counts were recorded for this clone. This chain connects TRBV5-1 to TRBJ1-2; tentatively, D is TRBD1 (5 bases). Trimming took off 0 bases at V and 8 bases at J, with 14 bases between the two ends. Germline loops: CDR1 SGHRS, CDR2 YFSETQ. This CDR3 comprises 14 residues. The CDR3, as DNA: TGCGCCAGCAGCTTGGGGCAGGGAAGGGGAGGCTACACCTTC. It translates to CASSLGQGRGGYTF.